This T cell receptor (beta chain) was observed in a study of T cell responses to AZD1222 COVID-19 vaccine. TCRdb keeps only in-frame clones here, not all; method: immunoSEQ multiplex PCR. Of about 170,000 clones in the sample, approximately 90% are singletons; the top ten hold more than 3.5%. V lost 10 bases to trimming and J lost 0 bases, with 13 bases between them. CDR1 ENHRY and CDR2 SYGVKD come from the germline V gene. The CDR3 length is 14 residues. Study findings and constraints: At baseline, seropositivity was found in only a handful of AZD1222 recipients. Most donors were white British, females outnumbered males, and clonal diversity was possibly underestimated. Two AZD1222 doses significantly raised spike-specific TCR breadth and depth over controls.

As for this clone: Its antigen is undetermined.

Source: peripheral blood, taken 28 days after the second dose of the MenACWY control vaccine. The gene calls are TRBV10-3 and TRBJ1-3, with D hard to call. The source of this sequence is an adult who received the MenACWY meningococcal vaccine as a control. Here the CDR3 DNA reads TGTGCCACAGAAGACAACAGCTCTGGAAACACCATATATTTT. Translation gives CATEDNSSGNTIYF.